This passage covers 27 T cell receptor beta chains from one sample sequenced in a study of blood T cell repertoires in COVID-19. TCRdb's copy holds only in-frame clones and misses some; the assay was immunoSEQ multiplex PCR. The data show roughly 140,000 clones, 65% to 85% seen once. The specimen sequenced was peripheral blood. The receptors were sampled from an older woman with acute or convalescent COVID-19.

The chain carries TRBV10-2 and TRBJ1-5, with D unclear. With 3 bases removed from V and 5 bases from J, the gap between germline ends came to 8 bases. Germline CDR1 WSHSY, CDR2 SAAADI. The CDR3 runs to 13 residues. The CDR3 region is CASSDTVDQPQHF. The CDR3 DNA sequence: TGCGCCAGCAGTGACACAGTAGATCAGCCCCAGCATTTT.

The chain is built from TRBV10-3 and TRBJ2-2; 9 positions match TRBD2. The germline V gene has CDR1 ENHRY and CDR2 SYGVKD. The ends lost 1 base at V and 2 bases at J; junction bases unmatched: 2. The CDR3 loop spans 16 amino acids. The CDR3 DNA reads TGTGCCATCAGTGAGTTGACTAGCGGTAACACCGGGGAGCTGTTTTTT. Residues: CAISELTSGNTGELFF.

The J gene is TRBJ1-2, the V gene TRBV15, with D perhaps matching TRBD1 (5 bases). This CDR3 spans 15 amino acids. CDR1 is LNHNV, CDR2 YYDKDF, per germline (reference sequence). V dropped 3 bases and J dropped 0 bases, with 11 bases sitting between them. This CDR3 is CATSRERGPNYGYTF. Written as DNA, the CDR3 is TGTGCCACCAGCAGGGAAAGGGGCCCTAACTATGGCTACACCTTC.

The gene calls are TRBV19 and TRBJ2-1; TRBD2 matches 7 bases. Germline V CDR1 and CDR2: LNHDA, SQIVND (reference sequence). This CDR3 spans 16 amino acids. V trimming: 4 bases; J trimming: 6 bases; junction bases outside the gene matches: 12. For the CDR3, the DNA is TGTGCCAGTAGTACCCGATTTCGCGGGAGTTTCAATGAGCAGTTCTTC. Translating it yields CASSTRFRGSFNEQFF.

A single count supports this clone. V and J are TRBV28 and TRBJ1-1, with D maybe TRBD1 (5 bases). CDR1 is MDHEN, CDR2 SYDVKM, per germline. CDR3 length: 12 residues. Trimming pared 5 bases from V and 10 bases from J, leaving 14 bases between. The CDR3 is CASSLLGLTAFF. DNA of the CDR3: TGTGCCAGCAGTCTCCTGGGACTCACAGCTTTCTTT.

The CDR3 sequence: CASRPVWPETQYF. The DNA for the CDR3 is TGTGCCAGCAGGCCTGTTTGGCCAGAGACCCAGTACTTC. V usage is TRBV12-3 or TRBV12-4 and J usage is TRBJ2-5; D is unresolved. Between the trimmed V and J ends, which lost 6 bases and 4 bases, there was a span of 12 bases. The CDR3 extends over 13 amino acids.

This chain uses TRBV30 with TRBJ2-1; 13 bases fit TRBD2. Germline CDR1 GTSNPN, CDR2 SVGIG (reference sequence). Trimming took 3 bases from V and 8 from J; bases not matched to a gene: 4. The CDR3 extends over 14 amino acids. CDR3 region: CAWRLAGGPYEQFF. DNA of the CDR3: TGTGCCTGGAGACTAGCGGGAGGGCCATATGAGCAGTTCTTC.

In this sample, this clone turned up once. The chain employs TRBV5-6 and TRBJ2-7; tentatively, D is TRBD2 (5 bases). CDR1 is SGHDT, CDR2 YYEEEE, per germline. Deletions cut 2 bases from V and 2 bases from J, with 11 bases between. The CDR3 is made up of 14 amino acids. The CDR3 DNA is TGTGCCAGCAGCTTCGGTGGGAGCACCTACGAGCAGTACTTC. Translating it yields CASSFGGSTYEQYF.

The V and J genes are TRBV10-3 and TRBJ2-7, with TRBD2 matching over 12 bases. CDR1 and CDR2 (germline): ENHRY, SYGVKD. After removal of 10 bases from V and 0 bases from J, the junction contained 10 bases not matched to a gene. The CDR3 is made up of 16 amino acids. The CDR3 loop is CASGSLAGGSSYEQYF. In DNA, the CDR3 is TGTGCCAGCGGGAGTCTAGCGGGAGGGAGCTCCTACGAGCAGTACTTC.

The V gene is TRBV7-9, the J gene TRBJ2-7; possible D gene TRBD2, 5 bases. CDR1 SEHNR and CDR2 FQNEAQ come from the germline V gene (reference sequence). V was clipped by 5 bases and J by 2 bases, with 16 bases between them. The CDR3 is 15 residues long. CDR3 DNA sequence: TGTGCCAGCAGCCCCCCCTGGGCGAGGGCCTACGAGCAGTACTTC. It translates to CASSPPWARAYEQYF.

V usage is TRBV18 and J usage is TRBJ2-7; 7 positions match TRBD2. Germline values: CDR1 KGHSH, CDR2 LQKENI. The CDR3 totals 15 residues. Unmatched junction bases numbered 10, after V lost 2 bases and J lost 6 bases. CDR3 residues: CASSPARYPGGEQYF. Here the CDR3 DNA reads TGTGCCAGCTCACCAGCTCGCTATCCGGGGGGCGAGCAGTACTTC.

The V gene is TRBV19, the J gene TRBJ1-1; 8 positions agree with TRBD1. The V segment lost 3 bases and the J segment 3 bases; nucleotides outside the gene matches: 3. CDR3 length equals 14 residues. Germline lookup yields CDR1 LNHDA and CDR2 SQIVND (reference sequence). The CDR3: CASSIMDRDTEAFF. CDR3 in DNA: TGTGCCAGTAGTATCATGGACAGGGACACTGAAGCTTTCTTT.

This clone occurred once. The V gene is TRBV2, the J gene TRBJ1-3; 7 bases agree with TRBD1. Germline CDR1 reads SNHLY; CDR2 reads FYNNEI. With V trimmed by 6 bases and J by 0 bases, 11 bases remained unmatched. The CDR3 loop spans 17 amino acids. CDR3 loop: CASSDDRTGTSGNTIYF. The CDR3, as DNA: TGTGCCAGCAGCGACGATCGGACAGGTACCTCTGGAAACACCATATATTTT.

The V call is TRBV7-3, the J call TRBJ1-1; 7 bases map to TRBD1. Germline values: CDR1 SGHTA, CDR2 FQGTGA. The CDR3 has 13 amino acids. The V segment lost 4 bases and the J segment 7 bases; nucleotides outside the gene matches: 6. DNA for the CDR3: TGTGCCAGCAGCTCCTCCAGGGGGTTTGAAGCTTTCTTT. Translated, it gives CASSSSRGFEAFF.

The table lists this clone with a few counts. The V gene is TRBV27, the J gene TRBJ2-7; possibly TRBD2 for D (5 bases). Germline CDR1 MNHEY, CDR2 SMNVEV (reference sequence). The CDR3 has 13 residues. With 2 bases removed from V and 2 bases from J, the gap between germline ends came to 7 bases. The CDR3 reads CASSLAGAYEQYF. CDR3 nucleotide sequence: TGTGCCAGCAGTTTAGCGGGTGCCTACGAGCAGTACTTC.

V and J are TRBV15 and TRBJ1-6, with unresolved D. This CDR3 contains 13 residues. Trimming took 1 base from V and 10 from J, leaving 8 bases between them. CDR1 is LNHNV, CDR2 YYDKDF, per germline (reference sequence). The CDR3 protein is CATSRGVGSPLHF. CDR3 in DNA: TGTGCCACCAGCAGAGGGGTCGGGTCACCCCTCCACTTT.

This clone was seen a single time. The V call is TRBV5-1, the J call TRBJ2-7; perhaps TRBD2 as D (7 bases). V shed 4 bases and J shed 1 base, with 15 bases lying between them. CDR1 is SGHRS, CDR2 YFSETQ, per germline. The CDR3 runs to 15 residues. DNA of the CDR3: TGCGCCAGCAGCCTGGGGGGGGGCCGGTCCTACGAGCAGTACTTC. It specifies CASSLGGGRSYEQYF.

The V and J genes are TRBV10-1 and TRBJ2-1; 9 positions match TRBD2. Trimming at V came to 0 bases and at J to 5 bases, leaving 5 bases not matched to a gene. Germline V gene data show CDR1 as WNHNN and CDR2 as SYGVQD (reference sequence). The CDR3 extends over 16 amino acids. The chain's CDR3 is CASSESLAGDHNEQFF. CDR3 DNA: TGCGCCAGCAGTGAGTCGTTAGCGGGAGACCACAATGAGCAGTTCTTC.

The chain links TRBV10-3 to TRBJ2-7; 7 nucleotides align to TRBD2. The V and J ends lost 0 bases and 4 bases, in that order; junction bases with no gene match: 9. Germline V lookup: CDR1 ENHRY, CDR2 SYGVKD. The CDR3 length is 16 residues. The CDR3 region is CAISESGTSAAYEQYF. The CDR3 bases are TGTGCCATCAGTGAGTCAGGTACTAGCGCTGCTTACGAGCAGTACTTC.

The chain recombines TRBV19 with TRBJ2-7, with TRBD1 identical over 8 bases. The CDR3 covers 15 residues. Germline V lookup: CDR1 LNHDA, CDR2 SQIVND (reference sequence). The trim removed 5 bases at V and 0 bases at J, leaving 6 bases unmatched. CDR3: CASSGWTGSSYEQYF. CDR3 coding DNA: TGTGCCAGTAGTGGATGGACAGGGAGCTCCTACGAGCAGTACTTC.

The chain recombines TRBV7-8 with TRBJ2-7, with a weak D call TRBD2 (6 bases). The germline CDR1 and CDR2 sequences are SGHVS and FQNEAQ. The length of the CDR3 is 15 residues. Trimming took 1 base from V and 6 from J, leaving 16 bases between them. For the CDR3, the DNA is TGTGCCAGCAGCTTAGTAGGAGGGGAGGAGGTCGAGCAGTACTTC. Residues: CASSLVGGEEVEQYF.

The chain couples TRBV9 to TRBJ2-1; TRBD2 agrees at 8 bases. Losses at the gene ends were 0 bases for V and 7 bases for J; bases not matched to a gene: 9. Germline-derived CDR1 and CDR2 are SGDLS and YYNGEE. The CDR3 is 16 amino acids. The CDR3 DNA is TGTGCCAGCAGCGTAGTAGGAGCGGGAGCCCGAAATGAGCAGTTCTTC. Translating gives CASSVVGAGARNEQFF.

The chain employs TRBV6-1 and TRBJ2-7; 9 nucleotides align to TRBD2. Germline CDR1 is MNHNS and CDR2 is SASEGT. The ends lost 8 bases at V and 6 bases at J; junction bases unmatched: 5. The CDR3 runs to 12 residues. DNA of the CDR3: TGTGCCAGCGGTAGCGGGAGAGGCGAGCAGTACTTC. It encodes CASGSGRGEQYF.

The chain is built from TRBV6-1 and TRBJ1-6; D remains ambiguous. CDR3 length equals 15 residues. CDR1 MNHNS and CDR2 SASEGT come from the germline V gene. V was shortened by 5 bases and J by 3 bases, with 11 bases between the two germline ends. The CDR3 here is CASSPDTVYNSPLHF. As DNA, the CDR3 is TGTGCCAGCAGTCCCGACACCGTCTATAATTCACCCCTCCACTTT.

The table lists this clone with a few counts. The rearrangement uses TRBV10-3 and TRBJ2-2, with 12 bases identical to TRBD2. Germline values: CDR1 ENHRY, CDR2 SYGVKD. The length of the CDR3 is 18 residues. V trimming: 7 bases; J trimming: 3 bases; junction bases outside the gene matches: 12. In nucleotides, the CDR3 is TGTGCCATCACGGCTAGCGGGAGGGCGTCGGTGGACACCGGGGAGCTGTTTTTT. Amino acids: CAITASGRASVDTGELFF.

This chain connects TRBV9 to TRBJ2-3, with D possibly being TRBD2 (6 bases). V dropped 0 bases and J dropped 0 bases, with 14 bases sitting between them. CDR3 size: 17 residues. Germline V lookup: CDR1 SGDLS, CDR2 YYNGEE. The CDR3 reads CASSVVASASSTDTQYF. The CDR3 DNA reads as TGTGCCAGCAGCGTAGTAGCTAGCGCATCTAGCACAGATACGCAGTATTTT.

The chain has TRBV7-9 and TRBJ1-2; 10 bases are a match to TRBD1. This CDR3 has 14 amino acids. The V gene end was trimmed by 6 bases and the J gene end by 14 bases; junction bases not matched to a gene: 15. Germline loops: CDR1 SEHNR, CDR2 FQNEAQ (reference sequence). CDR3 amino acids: CASSFPGGQGKDTF. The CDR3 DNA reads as TGTGCCAGCAGTTTCCCCGGGGGACAGGGGAAGGATACCTTC.